These 24 T cell receptor beta chains were all obtained from the same sample, sequenced in a study of CXCR3-negative and CXCR3-positive naive CD8 T cells. TRB cDNA was prepared as libraries by UMI-labeled 5' RACE. TCRdb reprocessed the 5' RACE reads and stores each CDR3 protein as one record, lacking DNA. This sample contains approximately 88,000 distinct CDR3 sequences. The specimen sequenced was naive CXCR3- CD8+ T cells from blood. Sample subset: CD45RO-CCR7+CD27+CD95- naive CD8+ T cells lacking CXCR3 (TNR3-). Every receptor here comes from a human donor in good health. Some clones in this sample may be carry-over from other donors' samples.

CDR3: CASSQGYTDTQYF. The chain has TRBV6-2 or TRBV6-3 and TRBJ2-3; TCRdb gives TRBD1 as the D gene, but with no DNA this cannot be confirmed. Germline lookup yields CDR1 MNHEY and CDR2 SVGEGT. There are 13 residues in the CDR3.

The genes are TRBV7-9 and TRBJ1-4. In germline, CDR1 is SEHNR, CDR2 FQNEAQ (reference sequence). This CDR3 comprises 16 residues. CDR3 sequence reads: CASSSFVSTTNEKLFF.

The CDR3: CASIDSRGELFF. The V and J genes are TRBV28 and TRBJ2-2. CDR1 and CDR2 (germline): MDHEN, SYDVKM. The CDR3 runs to 12 residues.

The J gene is TRBJ1-1, the V gene TRBV6-6. The length of the CDR3 is 12 residues. Germline-derived CDR1 and CDR2 are MNHNY and SVGAGI (reference sequence). CDR3: CASSYLEAEAFF.

The chain carries TRBV4-3 and TRBJ2-7; no DNA is available, so the TRBD1 call from TCRdb remains unchecked. CDR3 length equals 15 residues. Germline loops: CDR1 LGHNA, CDR2 YSLEER. The CDR3 protein is CASSQDWGQLVEQYF.

V and J are TRBV2 and TRBJ2-1; TCRdb's D gene call, TRBD1, goes unchecked for lack of DNA. The CDR3 runs to 16 residues. CDR1 is SNHLY and CDR2 is FYNNEI in the germline V gene. CDR3 sequence reads: CASSELPGSRVPEQFF.

The V gene is TRBV10-3, the J gene TRBJ2-1; without DNA, the TCRdb call of TRBD2 cannot be checked. The CDR3 length is 17 residues. Germline V gene data show CDR1 as ENHRY and CDR2 as SYGVKD. CDR3 sequence reads: CAISERVERAEYNEQFF.

CDR3 protein: CASSLEYSYEQYF. The chain carries TRBV5-1 and TRBJ2-7. Germline V gene data show CDR1 as SGHRS and CDR2 as YFSETQ. CDR3 length: 13 amino acids.

This rearrangement joins TRBV5-1 to TRBJ2-3; without DNA, the TCRdb call of TRBD2 cannot be checked. The length of the CDR3 is 19 residues. CDR1 is SGHRS and CDR2 is YFSETQ in the germline V gene. The CDR3 loop reads CASSLALAGGHPSTDTQYF.

The chain employs TRBV4-1 and TRBJ2-6. This CDR3 region has 17 residues. Germline CDR1 and CDR2: MGHRA and YSYEKL. CDR3 amino acids: CASSPTVLISGANVLTF.

This sequence joins TRBV6-5 and TRBJ2-5; TCRdb lists TRBD2, though no DNA is available to test this call. The germline V gene encodes CDR1 MNHEY and CDR2 SVGAGI. This CDR3 has 15 residues. The CDR3 loop is CASRTLREGSETQYF.

The V gene is TRBV7-8, the J gene TRBJ1-2. Germline lookup yields CDR1 SGHVS and CDR2 FQNEAQ. The CDR3 has 13 amino acids. The CDR3 reads CASSEQNLDGYTF.

This chain connects TRBV20-1 to TRBJ2-1; TCRdb's D call of TRBD2 is untestable without DNA. Germline CDR1 DFQATT, CDR2 SNEGSKA (reference sequence). This CDR3 is 15 amino acids long. This CDR3 is CSASEGLAVYNEQFF.

V is TRBV20-1 and J is TRBJ2-1; the TRBD1 assignment by TCRdb is unverifiable without DNA. This CDR3 has 17 residues. The V gene's germline CDR1 is DFQATT and CDR2 SNEGSKA (reference sequence). The CDR3 reads CSARDFRDRASYNEQFF.

V is TRBV12-3 or TRBV12-4 and J is TRBJ2-5. CDR3 length: 14 amino acids. The CDR3 sequence is CASRGGESGETQYF.

The rearrangement uses TRBV12-3 or TRBV12-4 and TRBJ2-3. The CDR3 is 15 amino acids. The CDR3 sequence: CASSLPSDSTDTQYF.

V is TRBV20-1 and J is TRBJ2-1. Looked up from germline, CDR1 is DFQATT and CDR2 is SNEGSKA (reference sequence). This CDR3 has 13 residues. CDR3 region: CSARPYYDNEQFF.

V is TRBV29-1 and J is TRBJ1-1; TCRdb reports TRBD1, a call that lacks DNA to check it against. The CDR3 is made up of 14 amino acids. Germline CDR1 is SQVTM and CDR2 is ANQGSEA. The CDR3 loop is CSVEGTGEGTEAFF. The full variable domain, in which reference TRBV29-1 and TRBJ1-1 provide the parts outside the CDR3, is SAVISQKPSRDICQRGTSLTIQCQVDSQVTMMFWYRQQPGQSLTLIATANQGSEATYESGFVIDKFPISRPNLTFSTLTVSNMSPEDSSIYLCSVEGTGEGTEAFFGQGTRLTVV.

The chain links TRBV7-9 to TRBJ1-1; TCRdb names TRBD1, which stays unverified in the absence of DNA. Per germline, CDR1 SEHNR and CDR2 FQNEAQ (reference sequence). This CDR3 is 13 amino acids long. CDR3 amino acids: CAGGTELNTEAFF. Filled out from reference TRBV7-9 and TRBJ1-1, the complete variable domain reads DTGVSQNPRHKITKRGQNVTFRCDPISEHNRLYWYRQTLGQGPEFLTYFQNEAQLEKSRLLSDRFSAERPKGSFSTLEIQRTEQGDSAMYLCAGGTELNTEAFFGQGTRLTVV.

CDR3 in amino acids: CASSKITGPAGEQYF. This chain uses TRBV28 with TRBJ2-7; the D call from TCRdb, TRBD2, cannot be confirmed without DNA. The CDR3 sequence is 15 residues long. Germline values: CDR1 MDHEN, CDR2 SYDVKM.

The chain's CDR3 is CSADSGSSYNEQFF. This chain connects TRBV20-1 to TRBJ2-1; the D gene TCRdb calls, TRBD1, cannot be checked with no DNA. This CDR3 spans 14 amino acids. Germline lookup yields CDR1 DFQATT and CDR2 SNEGSKA (reference sequence).

The rearrangement joins TRBV15 to TRBJ2-3. The CDR3 consists of 13 residues. The germline gives CDR1 LNHNV, CDR2 YYDKDF (reference sequence). The CDR3 region is CATSDVGNYTQYF.

V and J are TRBV27 and TRBJ2-7; TCRdb returns TRBD2, unconfirmable since there is no DNA. CDR3 length: 14 residues. From germline, CDR1 is MNHEY and CDR2 SMNVEV (reference sequence). The CDR3 protein is CASSFFAGEYEQYF.

V is TRBV4-1 and J is TRBJ2-7; the D call of TRBD2 rests on TCRdb alone, since no DNA is present to check it. The CDR3 contains 14 residues. Germline CDR1 is MGHRA and CDR2 is YSYEKL. CDR3 residues: CASSQGVGGYEQYF.